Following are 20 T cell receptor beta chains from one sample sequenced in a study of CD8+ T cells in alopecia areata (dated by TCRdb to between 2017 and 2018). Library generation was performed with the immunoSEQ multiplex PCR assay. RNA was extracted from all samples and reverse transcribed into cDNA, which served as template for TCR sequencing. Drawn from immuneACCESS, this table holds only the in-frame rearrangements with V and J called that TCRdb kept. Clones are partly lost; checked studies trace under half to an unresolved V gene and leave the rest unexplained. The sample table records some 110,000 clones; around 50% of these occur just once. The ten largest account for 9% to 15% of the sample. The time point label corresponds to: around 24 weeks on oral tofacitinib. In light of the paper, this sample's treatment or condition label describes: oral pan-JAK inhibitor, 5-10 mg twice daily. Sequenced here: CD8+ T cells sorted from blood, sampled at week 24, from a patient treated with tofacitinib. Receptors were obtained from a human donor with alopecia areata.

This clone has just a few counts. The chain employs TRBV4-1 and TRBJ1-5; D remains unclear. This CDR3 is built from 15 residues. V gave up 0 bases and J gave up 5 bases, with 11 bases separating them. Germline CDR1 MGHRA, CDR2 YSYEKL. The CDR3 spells CASSQDPGIDQPQHF. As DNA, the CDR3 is TGCGCCAGCAGCCAAGATCCGGGGATCGATCAGCCCCAGCATTTT.

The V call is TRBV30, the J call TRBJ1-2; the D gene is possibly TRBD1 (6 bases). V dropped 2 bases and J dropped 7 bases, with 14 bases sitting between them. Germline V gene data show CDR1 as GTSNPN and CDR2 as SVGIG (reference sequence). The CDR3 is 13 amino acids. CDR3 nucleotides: TGTGCCTGGAGTCCGGACAGCATGGGTGGCTACACCTTC. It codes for CAWSPDSMGGYTF.

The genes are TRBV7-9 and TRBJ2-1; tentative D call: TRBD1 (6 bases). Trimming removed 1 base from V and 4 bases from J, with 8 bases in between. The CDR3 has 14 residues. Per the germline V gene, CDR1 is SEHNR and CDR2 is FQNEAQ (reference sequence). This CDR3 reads CASSLVQGYNEQFF. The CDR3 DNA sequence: TGTGCCAGCAGCTTAGTTCAGGGGTACAATGAGCAGTTCTTC.

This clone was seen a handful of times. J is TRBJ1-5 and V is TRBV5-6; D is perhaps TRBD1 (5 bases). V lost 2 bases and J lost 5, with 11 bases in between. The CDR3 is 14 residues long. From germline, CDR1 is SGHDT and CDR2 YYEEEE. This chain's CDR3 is CASSFGQGHQPQHF. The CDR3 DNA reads TGTGCCAGCAGCTTCGGGCAGGGTCATCAGCCCCAGCATTTT.

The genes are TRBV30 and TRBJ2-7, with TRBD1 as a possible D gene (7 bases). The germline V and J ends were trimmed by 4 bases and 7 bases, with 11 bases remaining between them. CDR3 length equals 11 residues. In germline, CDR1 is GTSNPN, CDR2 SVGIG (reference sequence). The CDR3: CAWTGGNEQYF. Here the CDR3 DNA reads TGTGCCTGGACAGGGGGGAATGAGCAGTACTTC.

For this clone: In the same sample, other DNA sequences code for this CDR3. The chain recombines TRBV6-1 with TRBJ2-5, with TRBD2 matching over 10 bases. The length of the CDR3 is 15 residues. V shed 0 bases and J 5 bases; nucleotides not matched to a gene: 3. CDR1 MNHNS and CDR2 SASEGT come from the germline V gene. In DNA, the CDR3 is TGTGCCAGCAGTGAAGCTAGCGGGGGGCAGGAGACCCAGTACTTC. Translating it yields CASSEASGGQETQYF.

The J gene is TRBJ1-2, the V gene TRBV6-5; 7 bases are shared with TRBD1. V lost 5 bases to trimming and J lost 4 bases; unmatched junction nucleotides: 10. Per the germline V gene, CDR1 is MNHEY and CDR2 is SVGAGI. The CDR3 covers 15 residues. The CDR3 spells CASSTGTVRLYGYTF. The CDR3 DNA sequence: TGTGCCAGCAGTACCGGGACAGTGAGGCTCTATGGCTACACCTTC.

DNA of the CDR3: TGTGCCTGGAGTCTGACCTCTTTCGGGACTAGAGGCAATGAGCAGTTCTTC. Translating it yields CAWSLTSFGTRGNEQFF. V is TRBV30 and J is TRBJ2-1, with 8 bases aligning to TRBD2. CDR3 length equals 17 residues. Germline V gene lookup returns CDR1 GTSNPN and CDR2 SVGIG (reference sequence). The V and J ends lost 2 bases and 6 bases, in that order; junction bases with no gene match: 15.

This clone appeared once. This chain's CDR3 is CSVEGTTTNTGELFF. CDR3 coding DNA: TGCAGCGTTGAAGGAACTACTACTAACACCGGGGAGCTGTTTTTT. The chain joins TRBV29-1 to TRBJ2-2; D is unclear. Per germline, CDR1 SQVTM and CDR2 ANQGSEA. The CDR3 has 15 residues. The germline V and J ends were trimmed by 1 base and 2 bases, with 11 bases remaining between them.

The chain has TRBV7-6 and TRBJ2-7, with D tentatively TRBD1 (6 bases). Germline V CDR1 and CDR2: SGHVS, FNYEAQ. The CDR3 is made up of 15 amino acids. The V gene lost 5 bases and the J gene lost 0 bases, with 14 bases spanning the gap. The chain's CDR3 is CASSPGAASSYEQYF. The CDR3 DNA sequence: TGTGCCAGCAGCCCAGGGGCAGCCAGCTCCTACGAGCAGTACTTC.

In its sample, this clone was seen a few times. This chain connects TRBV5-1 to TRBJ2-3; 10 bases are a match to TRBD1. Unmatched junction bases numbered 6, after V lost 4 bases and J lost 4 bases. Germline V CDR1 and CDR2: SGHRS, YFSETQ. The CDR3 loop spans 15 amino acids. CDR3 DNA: TGCGCCAGCAGCCTGACAGGGGGCATCGCAGATACGCAGTATTTT. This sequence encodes CASSLTGGIADTQYF.

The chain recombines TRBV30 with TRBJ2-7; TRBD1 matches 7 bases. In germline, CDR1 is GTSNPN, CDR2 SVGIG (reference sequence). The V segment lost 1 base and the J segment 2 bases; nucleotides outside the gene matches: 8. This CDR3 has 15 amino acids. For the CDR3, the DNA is TGTGCCTGGAGTGCCCCGACAGGGTATACCTACGAGCAGTACTTC. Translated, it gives CAWSAPTGYTYEQYF.

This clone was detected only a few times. The CDR3 DNA follows: TGCGCCAGCAGCTTGGTGTGGGGCGCACAGAACGAGCAGTACTTC. Its protein is CASSLVWGAQNEQYF. The chain uses TRBV5-1 and TRBJ2-7, with D maybe TRBD1 (5 bases). Trimming stripped 0 bases from V and 5 bases from J, with 15 bases between. The germline V gene encodes CDR1 SGHRS and CDR2 YFSETQ. This CDR3 is built from 15 residues.

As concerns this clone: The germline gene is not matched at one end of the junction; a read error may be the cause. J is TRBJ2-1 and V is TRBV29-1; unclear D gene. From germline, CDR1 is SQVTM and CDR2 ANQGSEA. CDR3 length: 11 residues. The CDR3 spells CGVVSYNEQFF. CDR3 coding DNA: TGTGGGGTTGTATCCTACAATGAGCAGTTCTTC.

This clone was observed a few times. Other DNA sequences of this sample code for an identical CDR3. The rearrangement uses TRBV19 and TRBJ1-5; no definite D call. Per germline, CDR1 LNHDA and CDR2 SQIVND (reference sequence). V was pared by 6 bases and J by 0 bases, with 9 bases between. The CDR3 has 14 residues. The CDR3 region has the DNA TGTGCCAGTAGCGTACGGGATAGCAATCAGCCCCAGCATTTT. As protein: CASSVRDSNQPQHF.

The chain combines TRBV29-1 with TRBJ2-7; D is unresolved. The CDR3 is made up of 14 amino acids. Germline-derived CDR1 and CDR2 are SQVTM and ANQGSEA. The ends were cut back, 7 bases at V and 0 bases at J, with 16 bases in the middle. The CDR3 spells CSAESGGSSYEQYF. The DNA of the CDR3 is TGCAGCGCCGAATCTGGCGGAAGCTCCTACGAGCAGTACTTC.

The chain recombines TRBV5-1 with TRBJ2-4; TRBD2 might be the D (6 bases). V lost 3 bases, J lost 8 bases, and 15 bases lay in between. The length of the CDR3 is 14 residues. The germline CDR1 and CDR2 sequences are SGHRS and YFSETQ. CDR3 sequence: CASSSAERRDIQYF. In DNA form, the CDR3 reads TGCGCCAGCAGCTCCGCGGAAAGGAGGGACATTCAGTACTTC.

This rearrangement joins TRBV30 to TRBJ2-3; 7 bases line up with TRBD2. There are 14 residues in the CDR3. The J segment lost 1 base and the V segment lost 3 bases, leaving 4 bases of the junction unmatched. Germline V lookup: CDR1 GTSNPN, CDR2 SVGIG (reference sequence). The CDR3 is CAWSYSGRTDTQYF. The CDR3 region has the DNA TGTGCCTGGAGCTATAGCGGGCGCACAGATACGCAGTATTTT.

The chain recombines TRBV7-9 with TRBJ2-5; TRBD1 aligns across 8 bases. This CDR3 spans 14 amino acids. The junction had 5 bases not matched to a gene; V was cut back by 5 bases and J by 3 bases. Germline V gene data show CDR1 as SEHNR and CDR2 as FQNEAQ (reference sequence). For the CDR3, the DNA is TGTGCCAGCAGCAGGACAGGGTACAAAGAGACCCAGTACTTC. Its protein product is CASSRTGYKETQYF.

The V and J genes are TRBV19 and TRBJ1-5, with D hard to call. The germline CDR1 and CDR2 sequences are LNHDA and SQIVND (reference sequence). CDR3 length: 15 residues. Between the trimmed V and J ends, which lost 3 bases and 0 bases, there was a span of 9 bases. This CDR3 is CASSIRENSNQPQHF. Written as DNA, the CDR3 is TGTGCCAGTAGTATTCGGGAGAATAGCAATCAGCCCCAGCATTTT.